This T cell receptor (beta chain) is drawn from a study of cytomegalovirus exposure and HLA in healthy donors. Study findings and constraints: With high specificity and sensitivity, the classifier reportedly diagnosed cytomegalovirus status. An analysis was carried out at a later point. It showed that HLA-associated TCR beta chains were more clonally expanded than equally common non-associated chains.

A multiplex PCR was run with 60 Vbeta primers and 13 Jbeta primers. Authors' analysis steps: Tens of millions of unique TCR beta chains, about 12 million shared, were counted in a later analysis. The table came from immunoSEQ multiplex PCR; TCRdb's copy has only in-frame clones and leaves some out. V and J calls and clone size follow that table, whereas D and trimming were derived from the DNA. In the table there are 150,000 to 200,000 clones, around 79% of which are singletons. As to this clone: Its antigen is not identified.

The receptor's source is a woman aged 40-49 years in good health and CMV-seropositive. Specimen: PBMCs.

The CDR3 DNA is TGTGCCAGCAGCCCGGATGGGGGGTCGGGAAATGAAAAACTGTTTTTT. Residues: CASSPDGGSGNEKLFF. V usage is TRBV5-4 and J usage is TRBJ1-4; possible D gene TRBD1, 5 bases. Trimming cost V 4 bases and J 5 bases, with 18 bases left between them. The germline CDR1 and CDR2 sequences are SGHNT and YYREEE (reference sequence). This CDR3 contains 16 residues.